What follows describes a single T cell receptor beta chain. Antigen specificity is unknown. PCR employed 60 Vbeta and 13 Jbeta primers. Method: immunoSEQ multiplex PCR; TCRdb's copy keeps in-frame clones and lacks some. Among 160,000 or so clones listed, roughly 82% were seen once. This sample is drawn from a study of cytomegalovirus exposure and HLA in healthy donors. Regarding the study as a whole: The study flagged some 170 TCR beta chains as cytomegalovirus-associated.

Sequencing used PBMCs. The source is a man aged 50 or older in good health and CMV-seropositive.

CDR3 nucleotides: TGTGCCAGTAGTCGTATAGCGGGCTTCAACACAGATACGCAGTATTTT. Translation: CASSRIAGFNTDTQYF. The chain employs TRBV19 and TRBJ2-3, with 7 bases that match TRBD2. Germline lookup yields CDR1 LNHDA and CDR2 SQIVND (reference sequence). The CDR3 consists of 16 residues. Losses at the gene ends were 5 bases for V and 2 bases for J; bases not matched to a gene: 10. Together with reference TRBV19 and TRBJ2-3, the CDR3 gives the full variable domain: DGGITQSPKYLFRKEGQNVTLSCEQNLNHDAMYWYRQDPGQGLRLIYYSQIVNDFQKGDIAEGYSVSREKKESFPLTVTSAQKNPTAFYLCASSRIAGFNTDTQYFGPGTRLTVL.